This T cell receptor beta chain was profiled in a study of beta chain features in type 1 diabetes. Whole-study findings and limits: People with Type 1 diabetes carried modestly yet significantly shorter TCRB CDR3s in all four CD4+ subsets. A possible short-template PCR bias applies equally to patients and controls. Type 1 diabetes patients had VDJ junctions that carried fewer insertions and more deletions.

The investigators reverse transcribed all of the isolated RNA, so they sequenced expressed TCRB transcripts. The protocol was immunoSEQ multiplex PCR, while the TCRdb copy is restricted to in-frame clones and leaves out a portion. The sample holds 350,000 to 450,000 clones, around 15% seen once. This clone was counted a few times. Its antigen is as yet unknown. Other DNA sequences in the sample encode the same CDR3. V shed 1 base, J shed 0 bases, and the junction held 2 bases outside the gene matches. CDR1 is GTSNPN and CDR2 is SVGIG in the germline V gene (reference sequence). CDR3 length: 15 residues.

The source material was naive CD4+ T cells from blood. The chain links TRBV30 to TRBJ2-2, with 7 positions matching TRBD1. The clonotype was recovered from a woman younger than 35 in good health. This chain's CDR3 is CAWSGQGANTGELFF. The CDR3 nucleotides read TGTGCCTGGAGTGGGCAGGGGGCGAACACCGGGGAGCTGTTTTTT.